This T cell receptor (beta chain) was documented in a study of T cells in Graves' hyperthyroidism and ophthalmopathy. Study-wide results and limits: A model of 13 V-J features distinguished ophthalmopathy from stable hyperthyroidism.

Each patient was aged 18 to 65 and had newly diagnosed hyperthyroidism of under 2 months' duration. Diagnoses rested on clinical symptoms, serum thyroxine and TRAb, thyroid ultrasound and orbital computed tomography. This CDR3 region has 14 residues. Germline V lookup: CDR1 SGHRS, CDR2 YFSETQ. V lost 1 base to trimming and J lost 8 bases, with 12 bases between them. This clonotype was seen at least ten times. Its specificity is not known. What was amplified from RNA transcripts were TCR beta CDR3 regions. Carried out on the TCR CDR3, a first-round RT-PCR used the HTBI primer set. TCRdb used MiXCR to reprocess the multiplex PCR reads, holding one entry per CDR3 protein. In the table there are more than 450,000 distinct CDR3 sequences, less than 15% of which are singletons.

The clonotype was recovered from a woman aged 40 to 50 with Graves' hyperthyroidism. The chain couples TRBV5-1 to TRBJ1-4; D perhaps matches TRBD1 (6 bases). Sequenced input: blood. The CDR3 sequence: CASSLNGGGEKLFF. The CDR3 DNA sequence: TGCGCCAGCAGCTTGAACGGGGGCGGCGAAAAACTGTTTTTT. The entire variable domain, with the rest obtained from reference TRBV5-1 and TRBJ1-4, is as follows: KAGVTQTPRYLIKTRGQQVTLSCSPISGHRSVSWYQQTPGQGLQFLFEYFSETQRNKGNFPGRFSGRQFSNSRSEMNVSTLELGDSALYLCASSLNGGGEKLFFGSGTQLSVL.